This is a list of T cell receptor beta chains from one sample in a study of shared clonotypes between healthy human individuals. Libraries were prepared by immunoSEQ multiplex PCR; TCRdb keeps only in-frame clonotypes and omits some of them. The table shows 600,000 to 750,000 clones, with 55% to 75% occurring only once. Sequenced material: memory CD4+ T cells sorted from blood. Receptors were obtained from a woman in her twenties or thirties in good health. Both conserved end residues are part of each CDR3. A D gene is named only where the DNA matches it firmly. Where a row states a size, it is once, few, many or the class of an expanded clone; other rows omit it.

d_call: TRBD2
j_call: TRBJ2-1
v_call: TRBV28
clone_size: -
cdr3_nt: TGTGCCAGCAGTTACTCCGGGACTAGCCCGTTCTTC
cdr3_aa: CASSYSGTSPFF

d_call: -
j_call: TRBJ2-7
v_call: TRBV15
clone_size: -
cdr3_nt: TGTGCCACCAGCAGAGAGGGGGGGGGCTCGAACTACGAGCAGTACTTC
cdr3_aa: CATSREGGGSNYEQYF

d_call: -
j_call: TRBJ1-1
v_call: TRBV20-1
clone_size: -
cdr3_nt: TGCAGTGCCTCCCTTGGGTCAAAAGCTTTCTTT
cdr3_aa: CSASLGSKAFF

d_call: TRBD2
j_call: TRBJ2-3
v_call: TRBV11-1
clone_size: -
cdr3_nt: TGTGCCAGCAGCTTAGGACTAGCTGCTGATACGCAGTATTTT
cdr3_aa: CASSLGLAADTQYF

d_call: TRBD2
j_call: TRBJ2-5
v_call: TRBV11-2
clone_size: -
cdr3_nt: TGTGCCAGCAGCTTAGCGGGAGGGATTCAGGAGACCCAGTACTTC
cdr3_aa: CASSLAGGIQETQYF

d_call: -
j_call: TRBJ2-5
v_call: TRBV10-3
clone_size: few
cdr3_nt: TGTGCCATCAGGGAAGGACAGCAACAAGAGACCCAGTACTTC
cdr3_aa: CAIREGQQQETQYF

d_call: -
j_call: TRBJ2-5
v_call: TRBV14
clone_size: -
cdr3_nt: TGTGCCAGCAGCCAAGGACGGATACAAGAGACCCAGTACTTC
cdr3_aa: CASSQGRIQETQYF

d_call: TRBD2
j_call: TRBJ2-7
v_call: TRBV10-3
clone_size: few
cdr3_nt: TGTGCCACCCTCAGCGGGAGGGCCCGGAACGAGCAGTACTTC
cdr3_aa: CATLSGRARNEQYF

d_call: -
j_call: TRBJ2-7
v_call: TRBV30
clone_size: -
cdr3_nt: TGTGCCTGGAGACTGGACTTTACTACCTACGAGCAGTACTTC
cdr3_aa: CAWRLDFTTYEQYF

d_call: TRBD2
j_call: TRBJ2-3
v_call: TRBV9
clone_size: -
cdr3_nt: TGTGCCAGCAGCGTTACTAGCGCCACAGATACGCAGTATTTT
cdr3_aa: CASSVTSATDTQYF

d_call: TRBD2
j_call: TRBJ2-7
v_call: TRBV19
clone_size: -
cdr3_nt: TGTGCCAGTAGTATTCTAGCGGGAGGTCCCTACGAGCAGTACTTC
cdr3_aa: CASSILAGGPYEQYF

d_call: -
j_call: TRBJ2-3
v_call: TRBV7-3
clone_size: few
cdr3_nt: TGTGCCAGCAGCTTAGCTAGCACAGATACGCAGTATTTT
cdr3_aa: CASSLASTDTQYF

d_call: -
j_call: TRBJ1-2
v_call: TRBV5-1
clone_size: -
cdr3_nt: TGCGCCAGCAGCCGCAGTGGACAGTCATATGGCTACACCTTC
cdr3_aa: CASSRSGQSYGYTF

d_call: -
j_call: TRBJ1-2
v_call: TRBV28
clone_size: -
cdr3_nt: TGTGCCAGCAGTTTTTACTCTGACTATGGCTACACCTTC
cdr3_aa: CASSFYSDYGYTF

d_call: TRBD1
j_call: TRBJ1-2
v_call: TRBV10-2
clone_size: -
cdr3_nt: TGCGCCAGCAGTGCCGACAGGGTGAGCGGCTACACCTTC
cdr3_aa: CASSADRVSGYTF

d_call: -
j_call: TRBJ2-3
v_call: TRBV5-1
clone_size: -
cdr3_nt: TGCGCCAGCAGCTTGGCCGTGACGACTGTAGGCACAGATACGCAGTATTTT
cdr3_aa: CASSLAVTTVGTDTQYF

d_call: -
j_call: TRBJ2-3
v_call: TRBV9
clone_size: -
cdr3_nt: TGTGCCAGCAGCGTAGCTACAGATACGCAGTATTTT
cdr3_aa: CASSVATDTQYF

d_call: -
j_call: TRBJ1-5
v_call: TRBV6-6
clone_size: -
cdr3_nt: TGTGCCAGCAATATACGGCAAAATAAAATGGAGCCCCAGCATTTT
cdr3_aa: CASNIRQNKMEPQHF

d_call: TRBD1
j_call: TRBJ2-7
v_call: TRBV6-5
clone_size: many
cdr3_nt: TGTGCCAGCAGTTACGGGTTGGGGCAGGGGGCGAACGAGCAGTACTTC
cdr3_aa: CASSYGLGQGANEQYF

d_call: -
j_call: TRBJ2-5
v_call: TRBV25-1
clone_size: -
cdr3_nt: TGTGCCAGCAGTGACCCACGAGGCTACCGTGTGGCCCAGTACTTC
cdr3_aa: CASSDPRGYRVAQYF

d_call: -
j_call: TRBJ2-3
v_call: TRBV11-2
clone_size: once
cdr3_nt: TGTGCCAGCAGCTTAGGCGCATATACGCAGTATTTT
cdr3_aa: CASSLGAYTQYF

d_call: -
j_call: TRBJ2-3
v_call: TRBV5-4
clone_size: -
cdr3_nt: TGTGCCAGCAGCTTGGTCAGCGGGTCCACAGATACGCAGTATTTT
cdr3_aa: CASSLVSGSTDTQYF

d_call: -
j_call: TRBJ2-1
v_call: TRBV5-1
clone_size: many
cdr3_nt: TGCGCCAGCAGCTTGGGAGGGAGTACCTACAATGAGCAGTTCTTC
cdr3_aa: CASSLGGSTYNEQFF

d_call: -
j_call: TRBJ2-7
v_call: TRBV27
clone_size: -
cdr3_nt: TGTGCCAGCAGTTTTTCCGGGGGCCCCTACGAGCAGTACTTC
cdr3_aa: CASSFSGGPYEQYF

d_call: -
j_call: TRBJ1-5
v_call: TRBV27
clone_size: -
cdr3_nt: TGTGCCAGCAGTTCCGCGGGGGGTGGGTCACGTCAGCCCCAGCATTTT
cdr3_aa: CASSSAGGGSRQPQHF

d_call: -
j_call: TRBJ1-1
v_call: TRBV18
clone_size: few
cdr3_nt: TGTGCCAGCTCACCTCCGCCAGGGTGGACTGAAGCTTTCTTT
cdr3_aa: CASSPPPGWTEAFF

d_call: TRBD1
j_call: TRBJ2-7
v_call: TRBV15
clone_size: -
cdr3_nt: TGTGCCACCAGCCTGCGGACAGGGGATAAGCAGTACTTC
cdr3_aa: CATSLRTGDKQYF

d_call: TRBD2
j_call: TRBJ2-2
v_call: TRBV7-3
clone_size: few
cdr3_nt: TGTGCCAGCAGCTTAGGACTAGCGGTTACCGGGGAGCTGTTTTTT
cdr3_aa: CASSLGLAVTGELFF

d_call: -
j_call: TRBJ1-1
v_call: TRBV28
clone_size: -
cdr3_nt: TGTGCCAGCAGTTTTCAGAACGTTAACACTGAAGCTTTCTTT
cdr3_aa: CASSFQNVNTEAFF

d_call: -
j_call: TRBJ2-7
v_call: TRBV5-1
clone_size: few
cdr3_nt: TGCGCCAGCAGCTTGCAGGGGCACGAGCAGTACTTC
cdr3_aa: CASSLQGHEQYF

d_call: -
j_call: TRBJ2-5
v_call: TRBV9
clone_size: -
cdr3_nt: TGTGCCAGCAGCCCCGGGACCCTCTCCGCGGAGACCCAGTACTTC
cdr3_aa: CASSPGTLSAETQYF

d_call: TRBD1
j_call: TRBJ1-2
v_call: TRBV4-1
clone_size: once
cdr3_nt: TGCGCCAGCAGCCGCCCGGGGACAGATTATGGCTACACCTTC
cdr3_aa: CASSRPGTDYGYTF